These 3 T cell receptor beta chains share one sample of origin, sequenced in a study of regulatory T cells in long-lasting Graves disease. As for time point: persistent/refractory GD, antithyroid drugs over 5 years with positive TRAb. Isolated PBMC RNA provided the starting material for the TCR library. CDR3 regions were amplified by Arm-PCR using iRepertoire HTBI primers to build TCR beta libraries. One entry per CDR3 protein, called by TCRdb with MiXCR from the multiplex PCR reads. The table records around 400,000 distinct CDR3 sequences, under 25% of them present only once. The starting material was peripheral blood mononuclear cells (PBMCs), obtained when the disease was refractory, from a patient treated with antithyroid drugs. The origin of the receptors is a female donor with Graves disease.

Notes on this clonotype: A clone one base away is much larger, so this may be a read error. The CDR3 here is CASSVGQSSYNEQYF. In nucleotides, the CDR3 is TGTGCCAGCAGCGTAGGCCAGAGCTCCTACAATGAGCAGTACTTC. The V call is TRBV9, the J call TRBJ2-4, with unresolved D. Trimming took off 0 bases at V and 13 bases at J, with 20 bases between the two ends. CDR3 length: 15 residues. CDR1 is SGDLS, CDR2 YYNGEE, per germline.

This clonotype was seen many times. The CDR3 is CASKEVDGVYSEAFF. CDR3 DNA: TGTGCCAGCAAGGAGGTAGATGGGGTTTACTCTGAAGCTTTCTTT. The chain employs TRBV2 and TRBJ1-1, with D uncertain. This CDR3 spans 15 amino acids. Trimming shortened V by 7 bases and J by 6 bases, and 21 bases separated the two germline ends. Germline V gives CDR1 SNHLY, CDR2 FYNNEI.

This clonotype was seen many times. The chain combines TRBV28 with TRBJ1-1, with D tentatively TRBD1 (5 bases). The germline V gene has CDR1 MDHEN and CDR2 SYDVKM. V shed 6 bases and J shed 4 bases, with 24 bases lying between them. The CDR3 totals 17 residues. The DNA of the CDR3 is TGTGCCAGCAGCATCAGTGGCAGGGAGCGCGGAGGCACTGAAGCTTTCTTT. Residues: CASSISGRERGGTEAFF.